This T cell receptor (beta chain) was documented in a study of graft-versus-host responses after intestinal transplantation. Across the whole study: Isolated intestinal, liver-intestinal, or multivisceral transplants were what recipients had. Points from the study as a whole: The study found high graft-versus-host to host-versus-graft clonal ratios in allografts of patients with graft-donor T cell macrochimerism.

About this clone itself: Its antigen is as yet unknown.

TCRdb's copy holds only in-frame clones and misses some; the assay was immunoSEQ multiplex PCR. This sample has roughly 34,000 clones; less than 95% occur once, and the top ten carry around 0.2%. The germline gives CDR1 SGHRS, CDR2 YFSETQ. V was cut by 2 bases and J by 2 bases, with 13 bases left in between. The CDR3 runs 15 residues. The material sequenced was unstimulated CD4+ T cells sorted from spleen or lymph node cells, taken before transplant. The chain has TRBV5-1 and TRBJ1-1, with D perhaps TRBD1 (6 bases). This TCR came from a human donor who was the organ donor for an intestinal transplant. The CDR3 DNA sequence: TGCGCCAGCAGCTTCATCGCAGGGGATAACACTGAAGCTTTCTTT. It codes for CASSFIAGDNTEAFF.